A selection of T cell receptor beta chains follows, all from one sample in a study of T cells in Graves' hyperthyroidism and ophthalmopathy. TCRdb reprocessed the multiplex PCR reads via MiXCR and lists one record per CDR3 protein. The sample includes around 190,000 distinct CDR3 sequences, about 15% of them seen just once. The sample consisted of blood. The receptor source for this set is a woman aged 45-60 years with Graves' hyperthyroidism. Both conserved end residues are part of each CDR3. A D gene is named only where the DNA matches it firmly. Clone size is given for some rows only: seen once, a few or many times, or a class if the clone is expanded.

j_gene,len,abundance,v_gene,d_gene,CDR3nt,CDR3aa
TRBJ1-5,14,many,TRBV2,TRBD1,TGTGCCAGCAGAAGGACAGGGGGTTATCAGCCCCAGCATTTT,CASRRTGGYQPQHF
TRBJ2-7,15,few,TRBV6-2/TRBV6-3,TRBD2,TGTGCCAGCAGCCCGACGACTAGCGGGTTCTACGAGCAGTACTTC,CASSPTTSGFYEQYF
TRBJ1-1,13,NA,TRBV5-1,NA,TGCGCCAGCAGCTGGACAGTTAACGCTGAAGCTTCCTTT,CASSWTVNAEASF
TRBJ2-1,13,few,TRBV4-1,TRBD2,TGCGCCAGCAGCCAAGTGGGAGGGAATGAGCAGTTCTTC,CASSQVGGNEQFF
TRBJ2-1,15,many,TRBV12-3/TRBV12-4,TRBD1,TGTGCCAGCAGGTCCGGGACAGGGGTCTACAATGAGCAGTTCTTC,CASRSGTGVYNEQFF
TRBJ2-3,14,many,TRBV18,NA,TGTGCCAGCTCACGTCTTGGAAGCACAGATACGCAGTATTTT,CASSRLGSTDTQYF
TRBJ1-1,19,many,TRBV11-2,TRBD1,TGTGCCAGCAGCTTAGACTCGCCCGGACAGGGGAGGATGAACACTGAAGCTTTCTTT,CASSLDSPGQGRMNTEAFF
TRBJ1-2,15,many,TRBV12-3/TRBV12-4,TRBD1,TGTGCCAGCAGTTTAGACAGGGGGATTAACTATGGCTACACCTTC,CASSLDRGINYGYTF
TRBJ2-7,20,NA,TRBV5-1,NA,TGCGCCAGCAGCTTCAATCCCCCACTAGGGCCCCTAGCCAGCTCCTACGAGCAGTACTTC,CASSFNPPLGPLASSYEQYF
TRBJ1-5,16,NA,TRBV28,NA,TGTGCCAGCAGTTTGGCCGGGACACTTCTCAATCAGCCCCAGCATTTT,CASSLAGTLLNQPQHF
TRBJ1-1,17,NA,TRBV4-1,TRBD1,TGCGCCAGCAGCCAATCCCCGGGACAGGGATTATACACTGAAGCTTTCTTT,CASSQSPGQGLYTEAFF
TRBJ2-5,15,many,TRBV6-2/TRBV6-3,NA,TGTGCCAGCAGTAAAACCCCGGACCGACAAGAGACCCAGTACTTC,CASSKTPDRQETQYF
TRBJ1-1,13,many,TRBV29-1,NA,TGCAGCGTCTTCGGACAGATGAACACTGAAGCTTTCTTT,CSVFGQMNTEAFF
TRBJ2-1,16,NA,TRBV7-9,TRBD1,TGTGCCAGCAGCCACCCACCGGGACAGGGGAAAAATGAGCAGTTCTTC,CASSHPPGQGKNEQFF
TRBJ2-5,13,many,TRBV7-9,TRBD2,TGTGCCAGCAGGCGACTAGCCGAAGAGACCCAGTACTTC,CASRRLAEETQYF
TRBJ1-3,17,many,TRBV12-3/TRBV12-4,NA,TGTGCCAGCAGTTTCTCCGGGGGGGGGGCACCTGGAAACACCATATATTTT,CASSFSGGGAPGNTIYF
TRBJ1-1,17,many,TRBV12-3/TRBV12-4,NA,TGTGCCAGCAGTTTACGCATATCTTCCGGGACGAACACTGAAGCTTTCTTT,CASSLRISSGTNTEAFF
TRBJ2-3,16,NA,TRBV11-2,TRBD1,TGTGCCAGCAGCTGGGGCGGACAGGGTTTCACAGATACGCAGTATTTT,CASSWGGQGFTDTQYF
TRBJ1-6,15,many,TRBV7-2,NA,TGTGCCAGCAGCTCCCCGACCGAACCTTTGAAGTCCCTCCACTTT,CASSSPTEPLKSLHF
TRBJ1-1,14,NA,TRBV5-6,TRBD1,TGTGCCAGCAGCCAAAGACAGGGTACCACTGAAGCTTTCTTT,CASSQRQGTTEAFF
TRBJ1-4,17,NA,TRBV11-1,TRBD1,TGTGCCAGCAGCTTGACCGGGACAGGGGCAACTAATGAAAAACTGTTTTTT,CASSLTGTGATNEKLFF
TRBJ1-5,15,many,TRBV5-8,NA,TGTGCCAGCAGATGGGGGACGGGGAGCAATCAGCCCCAGCATTTT,CASRWGTGSNQPQHF
TRBJ2-7,14,NA,TRBV4-3,NA,TGCGCCAGCAGCCAAGTTACGAGCCCCTACGAGCAGTACTTC,CASSQVTSPYEQYF
TRBJ2-5,13,many,TRBV6-2/TRBV6-3,NA,TGTGCCAGCACTGACCCCCCTCGGGAGACCCAGTACTTC,CASTDPPRETQYF
TRBJ1-5,15,many,TRBV6-1,NA,TGTGCCAGCACTCCTCGAAAGGGAAGCAATCAGCCCCAGCATTTT,CASTPRKGSNQPQHF
TRBJ1-5,16,many,TRBV20-1,TRBD1,TGCAGTGCTAGAGATTTGGCAGGGGGCGGCAATCAGCCCCAGCATTTT,CSARDLAGGGNQPQHF
TRBJ1-4,13,many,TRBV9,NA,TGTGCCAGCAGCCGACTCGGGGCGGAAAAACTGTTTTTT,CASSRLGAEKLFF
TRBJ1-1,13,many,TRBV6-1,NA,TGTGCCACCGCACGGAGCAGGAACACTGAAGCTTTCTTT,CATARSRNTEAFF
TRBJ1-1,14,NA,TRBV25-1,NA,TGTGCCAGCACCGACACCTGGGGGGGTACTGAAGCTTTCTTT,CASTDTWGGTEAFF
TRBJ1-4,17,many,TRBV12-3/TRBV12-4,TRBD1,TGTGCCAGCAGTTTGCGCCCAATCGGGACAGCTAATGAAAAACTGTTTTTT,CASSLRPIGTANEKLFF
TRBJ2-7,13,NA,TRBV27,TRBD1,TGTGCCAGCAGTATAGGACAGGCTCGGGAGCAGTACTTC,CASSIGQAREQYF
TRBJ1-2,13,NA,TRBV18,TRBD1,TGTGCCAGCTCACCGGGACAGGGAGATGGCTACACCTTC,CASSPGQGDGYTF
TRBJ2-5,12,many,TRBV20-1,TRBD2,TGCAGTGCTCCTAGCGGTTCTGAGACCCAGTACTTC,CSAPSGSETQYF
TRBJ2-7,15,NA,TRBV7-9,TRBD1,TGTGCCAGCAGCCGCGGGACAGGGCAAAACTACGAGCAGTACTTC,CASSRGTGQNYEQYF
TRBJ1-1,14,NA,TRBV7-9,NA,TGTGCCAGCAGCGATTCCCCGATGGGGGCTGAAGCTTTCTTT,CASSDSPMGAEAFF
TRBJ1-3,16,NA,TRBV9,NA,TGTGCCAGCAGCTCCCACCCGGGGGAAGGTGGAAACACCATATATTTT,CASSSHPGEGGNTIYF
TRBJ2-5,15,once,TRBV7-2,TRBD1,TGTGCCAGCAGCTGGGGACAGCCTCCCCAAGAGACCCAGTACTTC,CASSWGQPPQETQYF
TRBJ2-3,14,many,TRBV24-1,TRBD1,TGTGCCACCAGTGGGACAGGGGGGACAAAGACGCAGTATTTT,CATSGTGGTKTQYF
TRBJ2-3,16,many,TRBV28,NA,TGTGCCAGCAGTCCCCCGCGGGACACTTACACAGATACGCAGTATTTT,CASSPPRDTYTDTQYF
TRBJ2-1,15,many,TRBV11-2,TRBD2,TGTGCCAGCAGCCAAAGCGGGGGGGCGTACAATGAGCAGTTCTTC,CASSQSGGAYNEQFF
TRBJ1-1,12,few,TRBV10-3,NA,TGTGCCATCACGCGGGGGGACACTGAAGCTTTCTTT,CAITRGDTEAFF
TRBJ2-3,16,many,TRBV20-1,NA,TGCAGTGCTAGAGTGGGCAGGGGCTCCCCTCTCACTACGCAGTATTTT,CSARVGRGSPLTTQYF
TRBJ2-3,17,NA,TRBV11-3,NA,TGTGCCAGCAGCTTAAGGTCTGGACTCGATCCCGCAGATATGCAGTATTTT,CASSLRSGLDPADMQYF
TRBJ2-2,15,many,TRBV11-1,NA,TGTGCCAGCAGCCACGGACAGCTGAACACCGGGGAGCTGTTTTTT,CASSHGQLNTGELFF
TRBJ2-3,17,NA,TRBV5-1,TRBD1,TGCGCCAGCAGAAAAGGCCCCGGGACAGACCGCACAGATACGCAGTATTTT,CASRKGPGTDRTDTQYF
TRBJ2-3,15,NA,TRBV3-1,TRBD1,TGTGCCAGCAGCCAAGGTCCCGGGACAGCAGATACGCAGTATTTT,CASSQGPGTADTQYF
TRBJ1-5,16,many,TRBV6-2/TRBV6-3,TRBD1,TGTGCCAGCAGTTATAAGAGGGGGACAGGCAATCAGCCCCAGCATTTT,CASSYKRGTGNQPQHF
TRBJ2-5,14,many,TRBV4-2,TRBD2,TGTGCCAGCAGCCAAGGGGGAGGGGAGGAGACCCAGTACTTC,CASSQGGGEETQYF
TRBJ2-7,14,many,TRBV5-1,NA,TGCGCCAGCAGCTTGGCGGAGGAGGGCTTCGAGCAGTACTTC,CASSLAEEGFEQYF
TRBJ1-4,19,many,TRBV7-9,NA,TGTGCCAGCAGCTTATTCCCGAGCCCTGGGGACGCAACTAATGAAAAACTGTTTTTT,CASSLFPSPGDATNEKLFF
TRBJ2-2,16,few,TRBV5-1,NA,TGCGCCAGCAGCTTGGGCGGAAATCCGAACACCGGGGAGCTGTTTTTT,CASSLGGNPNTGELFF
TRBJ1-2,15,once,TRBV10-1,NA,TGCGCCAGCAGTGACAGGGACACCGGAGACTATGGCTACACCTTC,CASSDRDTGDYGYTF
TRBJ2-1,16,many,TRBV24-1,TRBD1,TGTGCCACCAGTGACTCAACCGGGACAGGGTGGAAGGAGCAGTTCTTC,CATSDSTGTGWKEQFF
TRBJ2-2,15,few,TRBV5-1,NA,TGCGCCAGCAGCTTATCGACCGTGAACACCGGGGAGCTGTTTTTT,CASSLSTVNTGELFF
TRBJ2-5,14,NA,TRBV5-1,TRBD1,TGCGCCAGCAGCTGGGGAGACAGGGAAGAGACCCAGTACTTC,CASSWGDREETQYF
TRBJ2-3,15,many,TRBV7-2,NA,TGTGCCAGCAGCTTTTCGGGGGGCGTAACAGATACGCAGTATTTT,CASSFSGGVTDTQYF
TRBJ2-2,14,many,TRBV15,NA,TGTGCCACCAGCAGAGATGGAAGTAGGAGGGAGCTGTTTTTT,CATSRDGSRRELFF
TRBJ2-2,16,few,TRBV5-6,NA,TGTGCCAGCAGCTTGGCTAGGGTGCTGAACACCGGGGAGCTGTTTTTT,CASSLARVLNTGELFF
TRBJ2-1,13,many,TRBV12-3/TRBV12-4,NA,TGTGCCAGCACCATGAGGGGGTACAATGAGCAGTTCTTC,CASTMRGYNEQFF
TRBJ2-6,15,many,TRBV6-1,TRBD1,TGTGCCACCGGGACAGGGAGCTCTGGGGCCAACGTCCTGACTTTC,CATGTGSSGANVLTF